Below are 11 T cell receptor beta chains sequenced from a single sample in a study of identifying expanded T cells in peripheral blood. Assay used: immunoSEQ multiplex PCR; TCRdb lists only in-frame clones, some missing. The sample gives more than 70,000 clones, about 86% of which show up once; 5.6% is in the top ten. The source material was blood. These receptors all stem from a person between 18 and 75 years old in good health.

The chain joins TRBV5-1 to TRBJ2-7, with TRBD2 matching over 7 bases. Trimming at V came to 3 bases and at J to 6 bases, leaving 12 bases not matched to a gene. CDR3 length equals 15 residues. The germline V gene has CDR1 SGHRS and CDR2 YFSETQ. In nucleotides, the CDR3 is TGCGCCAGCAGCTCGGCGGGGGATAATGCACGCGAGCAGTACTTC. It is translated as CASSSAGDNAREQYF.

The CDR3 loop reads CASSLSQGVHEQYF. DNA for the CDR3: TGTGCCAGCAGCTTATCACAGGGAGTCCACGAGCAGTACTTC. The chain carries TRBV11-2 and TRBJ2-7; possibly TRBD1 for D (6 bases). V gave up 2 bases and J gave up 5 bases, with 13 bases separating them. CDR1 and CDR2 (germline): SGHAT, FQNNGV. CDR3 length equals 14 residues.

This chain links TRBV5-1 with TRBJ2-5; D is ambiguous. The CDR3 is made up of 14 amino acids. Germline CDR1 is SGHRS and CDR2 is YFSETQ. The V gene lost 2 bases and the J gene lost 3 bases, with 11 bases spanning the gap. CDR3 amino acids: CASSLLPTEETQYF. Here the CDR3 DNA reads TGCGCCAGCAGCTTACTCCCGACGGAAGAGACCCAGTACTTC.

The count of this clone is one. The V call is TRBV9, the J call TRBJ2-5; D could derive from TRBD1 or TRBD2 (6 bases each). The CDR3 spans 16 residues. V lost 0 bases and J 5 bases, leaving 17 bases between the germline ends. The germline CDR1 and CDR2 sequences are SGDLS and YYNGEE. The CDR3 spells CASSVEPSGGRETQYF. Here the CDR3 DNA reads TGTGCCAGCAGCGTAGAGCCCTCCGGGGGCAGGGAGACCCAGTACTTC.

The chain combines TRBV2 with TRBJ1-6; D gene uncertain. Trimming left V 1 base short and J 6 bases short, with 10 bases between. The CDR3 consists of 15 residues. Germline CDR1 reads SNHLY; CDR2 reads FYNNEI. The CDR3 region has the DNA TGTGCCAGCAGTGAAGGGTGGGATCCTAATTCACCCCTCCACTTT. It translates to CASSEGWDPNSPLHF.

As DNA, the CDR3 is TGTGCCAGCAGCCTTGGGGGACTCAACTATGGCTACACCTTC. This codes for CASSLGGLNYGYTF. The rearrangement joins TRBV9 to TRBJ1-2, with D maybe TRBD1 (5 bases). Germline V gives CDR1 SGDLS, CDR2 YYNGEE. CDR3 length equals 14 residues. V was cut by 4 bases and J by 2 bases, with 12 bases left in between.

The chain is built from TRBV18 and TRBJ2-1; D gene unclear. Trimming stripped 4 bases from V and 4 bases from J, with 11 bases between. The CDR3 runs to 14 residues. Germline V gives CDR1 KGHSH, CDR2 LQKENI. CDR3 amino acids: CASSLNDGYNEQFF. CDR3 nucleotides: TGTGCCAGCTCACTAAACGACGGATACAATGAGCAGTTCTTC.

The chain employs TRBV9 and TRBJ2-1; tentatively, D is TRBD2 (6 bases). CDR1 is SGDLS, CDR2 YYNGEE, per germline. The CDR3 has 14 residues. V gave up 0 bases and J gave up 4 bases, with 8 bases separating them. CDR3 sequence: CASSVAGVYNEQFF. In nucleotides, the CDR3 is TGTGCCAGCAGCGTAGCGGGGGTTTACAATGAGCAGTTCTTC.

The V gene is TRBV7-2, the J gene TRBJ1-6, with TRBD1 matching over 9 bases. Germline CDR1 and CDR2: SGHTA and FQGNSA. This CDR3 has 17 residues. The ends lost 5 bases at V and 10 bases at J; junction bases unmatched: 15. The CDR3 bases are TGTGCCAGCAGCAAGAACCCCGCCGGGACAGGGTCGTCACCCCTCCACTTT. Amino acids: CASSKNPAGTGSSPLHF.

This clone came up a few times. The genes are TRBV7-6 and TRBJ2-6; D is unclear. V shed 5 bases and J shed 4 bases, with 15 bases lying between them. Germline CDR1 SGHVS, CDR2 FNYEAQ. The CDR3 spans 16 residues. CDR3 residues: CASSPFEWKGANVLTF. CDR3 nucleotide sequence: TGTGCCAGCAGCCCCTTCGAATGGAAAGGGGCCAACGTCCTGACTTTC. Together with reference TRBV7-6 and TRBJ2-6, the CDR3 gives the full variable domain: GAGVSQSPRYKVTKRGQDVALRCDPISGHVSLYWYRQALGQGPEFLTYFNYEAQQDKSGLPNDRFSAERPEGSISTLTIQRTEQRDSAMYRCASSPFEWKGANVLTFGAGSRLTVL.

The chain uses TRBV6-6 and TRBJ1-3; D call uncertain. The V and J ends lost 2 bases and 4 bases respectively, with 3 bases between them. Germline V lookup: CDR1 MNHNY, CDR2 SVGAGI (reference sequence). The CDR3 is 12 amino acids. The CDR3 bases are TGTGCCAGCAGTTACGCAGGAAACACCATATATTTT. This encodes CASSYAGNTIYF.